The source of this TCR beta chain is a study of STAT3 mutations in large granular lymphocyte leukemia. Findings and caveats of the study: In several patients, dominant TCR clone burden exceeded STAT3 mutant burden, suggesting STAT3 mutation arose secondarily. No sample exists from the first appearance of each clone. Some patients had persisting codominant clonotypes that could mask small clones. Every T-LGLL patient had at least one immunodominant TCRbeta clonotype.

Notes on this clone: Its antigen is still unknown.

Average productive template count per sample was about 40,000. Data came from immunoSEQ multiplex PCR; TCRdb stores just in-frame clones and leaves some out. The top ten clones hold about 84% of a sample with several thousand clones, less than 65% of them seen once. The CDR3 has 15 residues. The germline V and J ends were trimmed by 2 bases and 2 bases, with 12 bases remaining between them. In germline, CDR1 is KGHSH, CDR2 LQKENI. The sequencing input was peripheral blood mononuclear cells. The source of this sequence is a man in his sixties with T-cell large granular lymphocyte leukemia. Some clones in this sample may be carry-over from other donors' samples. This sequence joins TRBV18 and TRBJ2-5; D is undetermined. The CDR3, as DNA: TGTGCCAGCTCACCAATTATACGTATTCAAGAGACCCAGTACTTC. Encoded protein: CASSPIIRIQETQYF.